This note documents a single T cell receptor beta chain sequence. Its specificity is unknown. The data derive from a study of CXCR3-negative and CXCR3-positive naive CD8 T cells. Whole-study results and caveats: Both naive subsets had comparably high diversity; memory CD8+ cells much lower. Higher TRB CDR3 hydrophobicity marked CXCR3-positive naive cells relative to CXCR3-negative naive cells.

Every CD8+ subset sample held around 300,000 flow-sorted cells, done in triplicate. UMI-labeled TRB cDNA libraries were prepared by 5' RACE. TCRdb re-called the 5' RACE reads and catalogs CDR3 proteins one per entry, DNA excluded. This repertoire includes 150,000 to 180,000 distinct CDR3 sequences. CDR3 length: 16 residues. CDR1 SGHTA and CDR2 FQGNSA come from the germline V gene. The J gene is TRBJ1-5, the V gene TRBV7-2; with no DNA, the TCRdb D assignment of TRBD1 cannot be verified. The receptor comes from a human donor in good health. Some clones in this sample may be carry-over from other donors' samples. The sample was naive CXCR3+ CD8+ T cells from blood. The subset is: CD45RO-CCR7+CD27+CD95- naive CD8+ T cells expressing CXCR3 (TNR3+). The CDR3 is CASSPSGFGGNQPQHF.